The 21 T cell receptor beta chains in this list originate from one sample, sequenced in a study of blood T cells in healthy people across ages. A second PCR of roughly 7 to 11 cycles used a sample-barcoded 5' primer and a J-beta primer mix. TCRdb re-analysed the 5' RACE reads in MiXCR, keeping a single row per CDR3 protein. The sample records fewer than 900,000 distinct CDR3 sequences, approximately 39% being singletons. The sequencing sample was made of blood. All receptors derive from a woman in her fifties or sixties in good health.

As concerns this clonotype: A much larger clone sits a single nucleotide away, making a read error possible. The J gene is TRBJ2-5, the V gene TRBV10-3; the D is unclear. In germline, CDR1 is ENHRY, CDR2 SYGVKD. The CDR3 has 14 amino acids. The V gene lost 5 bases and the J gene lost 11 bases, with 21 bases spanning the gap. The CDR3 coding sequence is TGTGCCATCAGTTTCAGCGACATCTACAATGAGCAGTACTTC. Residues: CAISFSDIYNEQYF.

The chain employs TRBV2 and TRBJ2-1, with TRBD1 identical over 10 bases. Germline lookup yields CDR1 SNHLY and CDR2 FYNNEI. This CDR3 is built from 14 residues. V was pared by 5 bases and J by 8 bases, with 6 bases of the junction left unmatched. CDR3 nucleotide sequence: TGTGCCAGCAGTAGAGAGACAGGGGGCCATGAGCAGTTCTTC. Its protein product is CASSRETGGHEQFF.

V is TRBV6-6 and J is TRBJ2-7; no clear D gene. Germline loops: CDR1 MNHNY, CDR2 SVGAGI (reference sequence). V was pared by 2 bases and J by 1 base, with 15 bases between. The CDR3 runs 16 residues. CDR3 protein: CASSYLGMTRSYEQYF. For the CDR3, the DNA is TGTGCCAGCAGTTACCTTGGGATGACTCGGTCCTACGAGCAGTACTTC.

The rearrangement uses TRBV27 and TRBJ2-1; a weak D match, TRBD2 (7 bases). The CDR3 has 15 amino acids. Trimming shortened V by 4 bases and J by 12 bases, and 22 bases separated the two germline ends. CDR1 and CDR2 from the germline V gene are MNHEY and SMNVEV (reference sequence). For the CDR3, the DNA is TGTGCCAGCAGTTCTATCGGGGGGCCCGCGGCTGGGCAGTTCTTC. It specifies CASSSIGGPAAGQFF.

The chain links TRBV20-1 to TRBJ2-1; 10 positions agree with TRBD2. Germline values: CDR1 DFQATT, CDR2 SNEGSKA (reference sequence). The CDR3 is 15 residues long. The CDR3: CSAESPSGGYNEQFF. The CDR3 DNA sequence: TGCAGCGCTGAGAGCCCTAGCGGGGGCTACAATGAGCAGTTCTTC.

This clonotype was found a few times. J is TRBJ2-1 and V is TRBV5-1, with unresolved D. Trimming removed 0 bases at V and 0 bases at J, with 10 bases between. This CDR3 has 16 amino acids. Per the germline V gene, CDR1 is SGHRS and CDR2 is YFSETQ. This CDR3 is CASSLVPDSSYNEQFF. CDR3 coding DNA: TGCGCCAGCAGCTTGGTTCCAGATAGCTCCTACAATGAGCAGTTCTTC.

A word on this clonotype: Compared with germline, one end of the junction differs, possibly owing to a read error. The V and J genes are TRBV7-9 and TRBJ2-5; the D gene could be TRBD1 or TRBD2 (5 bases each). CDR1 is SEHNR and CDR2 is FQNEAQ in the germline V gene (reference sequence). The CDR3 runs to 13 residues. CDR3 protein: CASSFRGAETRYF. The CDR3 DNA reads TGTGCCAGCAGCTTCAGAGGGGCAGAGACCCGGTACTTC.

The gene calls are TRBV27 and TRBJ1-4; possibly TRBD1 for D (5 bases). The CDR3 is made up of 14 amino acids. Germline V gives CDR1 MNHEY, CDR2 SMNVEV (reference sequence). Trimming pared 3 bases from V and 7 bases from J, leaving 12 bases between. CDR3 loop: CASSFGGLSEKLFF. DNA of the CDR3: TGTGCCAGCAGTTTTGGGGGATTGAGTGAAAAACTGTTTTTT.

This clonotype was seen a handful of times. This chain connects TRBV7-2 to TRBJ2-7; 10 bases are a match to TRBD2. The last part of the DNA fits TRBJ2-5 better; the J call may be wrong. The germline V gene encodes CDR1 SGHTA and CDR2 FQGNSA. This CDR3 has 16 residues. Here the CDR3 DNA reads TGTGCCAGCAGCTTAGGGAGCGGGAGGGCCTCGGAGACCCAGTACTTC. Residues: CASSLGSGRASETQYF.

V usage is TRBV2 and J usage is TRBJ2-5, with D maybe TRBD1 (6 bases). The CDR3 runs 12 residues. V lost 10 bases and J 5 bases, leaving 14 bases between the germline ends. The germline CDR1 and CDR2 sequences are SNHLY and FYNNEI. This CDR3 reads CATGQLGETQYF. The CDR3 DNA reads TGTGCCACCGGACAGCTGGGCGAGACCCAGTACTTC.

As for this clonotype: One end of the junction varies from germline; a read error may be responsible. V gene TRBV9 combines with J gene TRBJ2-3; tentatively, D is TRBD1 (5 bases). The CDR3 consists of 15 residues. Germline V gene data show CDR1 as SGDLS and CDR2 as YYNGEE. The CDR3 DNA reads TGTGCCAGCAGCGTCTCGAGCTCTCTGACAGATGCGCAGTATTTT. This translates into CASSVSSSLTDAQYF. Supplemented by reference TRBV9 and TRBJ2-3, the full variable domain reads DSGVTQTPKHLITATGQRVTLRCSPRSGDLSVYWYQQSLDQGLQFLIQYYNGEERAKGNILERFSAQQFPDLHSELNLSSLELGDSALYFCASSVSSSLTDAQYFGPGTRLTVL.

This clonotype was found a few times. J is TRBJ2-7 and V is TRBV5-1, with 11 bases fitting TRBD2. With V trimmed by 8 bases and J by 1 base, 8 bases remained unmatched. Germline V gene data show CDR1 as SGHRS and CDR2 as YFSETQ. This CDR3 spans 15 amino acids. CDR3 residues: CASAAASGGSYEQYF. CDR3 DNA sequence: TGCGCCAGTGCCGCGGCTAGCGGGGGGTCCTACGAGCAGTACTTC.

V is TRBV7-2 and J is TRBJ1-5; no firm D call. Per germline, CDR1 SGHTA and CDR2 FQGNSA. The CDR3 runs to 15 residues. The V gene lost 2 bases and the J gene lost 2 bases, with 10 bases spanning the gap. The CDR3 DNA reads as TGTGCCAGCAGCTTAAATTCGGCGGGCAATCAGCCCCAGCATTTT. Translating it yields CASSLNSAGNQPQHF.

The chain is built from TRBV7-8 and TRBJ2-4; 11 bases agree with TRBD1. CDR1 is SGHVS and CDR2 is FQNEAQ in the germline V gene. The length of the CDR3 is 14 residues. Unmatched junction bases numbered 10, after V lost 5 bases and J lost 13 bases. CDR3: CASSQGQGGAKQYF. The DNA for the CDR3 is TGTGCCAGCAGCCAGGGACAGGGGGGTGCGAAGCAGTACTTC.

In the case of this clonotype: This clone may be a read error of a much larger clone one base away. V is TRBV28 and J is TRBJ2-4; possibly TRBD2 for D (6 bases). From germline, CDR1 is MDHEN and CDR2 SYDVKM. This CDR3 comprises 18 residues. V dropped 1 base and J dropped 0 bases, with 16 bases sitting between them. The CDR3 region is CASSLFSGDLLAKNIQYF. The CDR3 DNA follows: TGTGCCAGCAGTTTATTTAGCGGCGATCTCCTAGCCAAAAACATTCAGTACTTC. The full variable domain, rest sourced from reference TRBV28 and TRBJ2-4, is DVKVTQSSRYLVKRTGEKVFLECVQDMDHENMFWYRQDPGLGLRLIYFSYDVKMKEKGDIPEGYSVSREKKERFSLILESASTNQTSMYLCASSLFSGDLLAKNIQYFGAGTRLSVL.

The CDR3 sequence: CASCYQETQYF. The CDR3 nucleotides are TGTGCCAGCTGCTACCAAGAGACCCAGTACTTC. This chain links TRBV2 with TRBJ2-5, with D unresolved. Trimming removed 8 bases from V and 0 bases from J, with 4 bases in between. The CDR3 consists of 11 residues. CDR1 is SNHLY, CDR2 FYNNEI, per germline.

This clonotype was detected only a few times. The chain joins TRBV18 to TRBJ2-3; TRBD1 matches at 7 bases. CDR1 is KGHSH, CDR2 LQKENI, per germline. V shed 3 bases and J 4 bases; nucleotides not matched to a gene: 7. The CDR3 loop spans 15 amino acids. As DNA, the CDR3 is TGTGCCAGCTCACCGCCCGGCAGGGGGTCAGATACGCAGTATTTT. This codes for CASSPPGRGSDTQYF. Variable domain in full (rest from reference TRBV18 and TRBJ2-3): NAGVMQNPRHLVRRRGQEARLRCSPMKGHSHVYWYRQLPEEGLKFMVYLQKENIIDESGMPKERFSAEFPKEGPSILRIQQVVRGDSAAYFCASSPPGRGSDTQYFGPGTRLTVL.

This clonotype has a handful of counts. The V and J genes are TRBV7-9 and TRBJ2-7; possible D gene TRBD1, 5 bases. Germline values: CDR1 SEHNR, CDR2 FQNEAQ (reference sequence). The CDR3 loop spans 13 amino acids. The germline V and J ends were trimmed by 2 bases and 3 bases, with 8 bases remaining between them. The CDR3 DNA is TGTGCCAGCAGCTTATCAGGGAACTACGAGCAGTACTTC. Translating gives CASSLSGNYEQYF.

This rearrangement joins TRBV30 to TRBJ2-5, with 12 bases lining up with TRBD2. The DNA end is more similar to TRBJ2-7, so the J call may be wrong. Germline values: CDR1 GTSNPN, CDR2 SVGIG (reference sequence). This CDR3 contains 15 residues. The CDR3 bases are TGTGCCTGGAGTGGCCTAGCGGGGGGGGCCTACGAGCAGTACTTC. Translating gives CAWSGLAGGAYEQYF.

The chain employs TRBV5-4 and TRBJ2-5, with 8 positions matching TRBD2. Losses at the gene ends were 1 base for V and 4 bases for J; bases not matched to a gene: 6. The CDR3 is 15 amino acids. The germline gives CDR1 SGHNT, CDR2 YYREEE (reference sequence). CDR3 bases: TGTGCCAGCAGCTTGTTACTAGCGGTAGGAGAGACCCAGTACTTC. This encodes CASSLLLAVGETQYF.

CDR3 coding DNA: TGCGCCAGCAGTCCGGGTATAGCGGGGGGAAGCACAGATACGCAGTATTTT. Encoded protein: CASSPGIAGGSTDTQYF. This chain connects TRBV5-1 to TRBJ2-3; 10 bases fit TRBD2. V was pared by 5 bases and J by 0 bases, with 9 bases of the junction left unmatched. Germline assignment: CDR1 SGHRS and CDR2 YFSETQ. This CDR3 is 17 amino acids long.